Each of the 24 T cell receptor beta chains below was sequenced from the same sample in a study of T cells after yellow fever vaccination. TCRdb itself ran the 5' RACE reads through MiXCR, one entry per CDR3 protein. This sample yields fewer than 350,000 distinct CDR3 sequences, of which about 8.7% are seen a single time; 15% to 20% belongs to the top ten. The sequenced sample was PBMCs, obtained on the day of the first yellow fever vaccination. These receptor sequences come from a man aged 18 to 30 who received the YFV17D yellow fever vaccine.

In its sample, this clonotype was seen a few times. The rearrangement uses TRBV7-9 and TRBJ2-5; 9 bases fit TRBD2. Germline CDR1 SEHNR, CDR2 FQNEAQ (reference sequence). CDR3 length equals 16 residues. V shed 2 bases, J shed 3 bases, and the junction held 7 bases outside the gene matches. CDR3 nucleotide sequence: TGTGCCAGCAGCTTAACACTGCGGGGGGGCAAAGAGACCCAGTACTTC. Translating gives CASSLTLRGGKETQYF.

This clonotype was detected ten times or more. This chain joins TRBV27 and TRBJ2-1, with TRBD1 matching 10 bases. Germline V lookup: CDR1 MNHEY, CDR2 SMNVEV (reference sequence). V was pared by 6 bases and J by 7 bases, with 9 bases of the junction left unmatched. The CDR3 spans 15 residues. In DNA, the CDR3 is TGTGCCAGCAGGCTACCGGGACAGGGGAATAATGAGCAGTTCTTC. It encodes CASRLPGQGNNEQFF.

The CDR3 loop is CATSEGSRNEQFF. The CDR3 DNA reads TGTGCCACCAGTGAAGGGTCTAGGAATGAGCAGTTCTTC. The chain joins TRBV24-1 to TRBJ2-1; D call uncertain. V lost 4 bases to trimming and J lost 7 bases, with 10 bases between them. The CDR3 length is 13 residues. Germline assignment: CDR1 KGHDR and CDR2 SFDVKD.

This clonotype has more than one count but fewer than ten. This rearrangement joins TRBV7-2 to TRBJ1-3; D remains ambiguous. This CDR3 has 16 residues. The germline CDR1 and CDR2 sequences are SGHTA and FQGNSA. V lost 6 bases to trimming and J lost 0 bases, with 15 bases between them. The CDR3 DNA reads TGTGCCAGCAGTCGGTTGACGGCGAACTCTGGAAACACCATATATTTT. Translated: CASSRLTANSGNTIYF.

This clonotype was detected only a few times. V gene TRBV7-2 combines with J gene TRBJ1-2, with D tentatively TRBD1 (5 bases). Trimming shortened V by 0 bases and J by 4 bases, and 9 bases separated the two germline ends. Germline-derived CDR1 and CDR2 are SGHTA and FQGNSA. The CDR3 has 14 amino acids. In DNA form, the CDR3 reads TGTGCCAGCAGCTTAGCCAGGGTAACCTATGGCTACACCTTC. It yields the protein CASSLARVTYGYTF.

The rearrangement uses TRBV11-3 and TRBJ2-5; no clear D. The ends were cut back, 0 bases at V and 3 bases at J, with 11 bases in the middle. CDR1 is SGHNT and CDR2 is YENEEA in the germline V gene. The CDR3 runs to 15 residues. The CDR3 here is CASSLDGAGEETQYF. CDR3 bases: TGTGCCAGCAGCTTAGATGGAGCAGGAGAAGAGACCCAGTACTTC.

This clonotype was seen a handful of times. The CDR3 is CASSLDSGSYNEQFF. CDR3 nucleotide sequence: TGCGCCAGCAGCTTGGACTCAGGCAGCTACAATGAGCAGTTCTTC. This chain uses TRBV5-1 with TRBJ2-1; no firm D call. The germline gives CDR1 SGHRS, CDR2 YFSETQ. CDR3 length: 15 residues. The V end lost 0 bases, the J end lost 3 bases, and 10 bases lay between the germline ends.

The table lists this clonotype with a few counts. The V call is TRBV5-6, the J call TRBJ2-1; TRBD2 matches at 11 bases. The CDR3 has 18 residues. J lost 9 bases, V lost 2 bases, and 16 bases had no gene match. CDR1 and CDR2 (germline): SGHDT, YYEEEE. The DNA of the CDR3 is TGTGCCAGCAGCTTTTGGCTAGCGGGGGGCCGCCGGCATTTTGAGCAGTTCTTC. This encodes CASSFWLAGGRRHFEQFF. Full variable domain (remainder filled in from reference TRBV5-6 and TRBJ2-1): DAGVTQSPTHLIKTRGQQVTLRCSPKSGHDTVSWYQQALGQGPQFIFQYYEEEERQRGNFPDRFSGHQFPNYSSELNVNALLLGDSALYLCASSFWLAGGRRHFEQFFGPGTRLTVL.

V and J are TRBV7-2 and TRBJ2-2; 9 bases agree with TRBD1. After removal of 5 bases from V and 5 bases from J, the junction contained 6 bases not matched to a gene. Germline V lookup: CDR1 SGHTA, CDR2 FQGNSA. The length of the CDR3 is 15 residues. The CDR3 loop reads CASSPGQGRTGELFF. The CDR3 coding sequence is TGTGCCAGCAGCCCGGGACAGGGTAGGACCGGGGAGCTGTTTTTT.

The genes are TRBV6-5 and TRBJ1-5, with 9 positions matching TRBD1. V gave up 0 bases and J gave up 7 bases; unmatched junction bases: 4. The germline V gene encodes CDR1 MNHEY and CDR2 SVGAGI. The CDR3 is made up of 15 amino acids. The CDR3 bases are TGTGCCAGCAGTTACTCATGGACAGGGGAGCAGCCCCAGCATTTT. As protein: CASSYSWTGEQPQHF.

This clonotype was detected ten times or more. The CDR3 nucleotides are TGTGCCAGCAGCTTAGTGGCACAGAATCAAGAGACCCAGTACTTC. Translation gives CASSLVAQNQETQYF. This chain links TRBV7-9 with TRBJ2-5; no definite D call. The CDR3 runs 15 residues. V was trimmed by 1 base and J by 2 bases, leaving 11 bases between them. Germline assignment: CDR1 SEHNR and CDR2 FQNEAQ (reference sequence).

This clonotype was seen a handful of times. The rearrangement joins TRBV5-5 to TRBJ1-4; 8 nucleotides line up with TRBD1. Germline values: CDR1 SGHKS, CDR2 YYEKEE (reference sequence). The CDR3 is 15 residues long. V was clipped by 4 bases and J by 4 bases; unmatched bases: 6. This CDR3 reads CASSTGQAINEKLFF. As DNA, the CDR3 is TGTGCCAGCAGCACGGGACAGGCGATTAATGAAAAACTGTTTTTT.

Many counts were recorded for this clonotype. This chain joins TRBV5-1 and TRBJ1-3; D is unclear. The CDR3 has 14 residues. Between the trimmed V and J ends, which lost 0 bases and 0 bases, there was a span of 4 bases. From germline, CDR1 is SGHRS and CDR2 YFSETQ. The DNA for the CDR3 is TGCGCCAGCAGCTTGGACAGCTCTGGAAACACCATATATTTT. It translates to CASSLDSSGNTIYF.

This clonotype was counted between two and nine times. CDR3: CASTEGENYGYTF. The CDR3 nucleotides are TGTGCCAGCACTGAGGGGGAGAACTATGGCTACACCTTC. The chain joins TRBV14 to TRBJ1-2; D is possibly TRBD1 (6 bases). Deletions cut 7 bases from V and 2 bases from J, with 11 bases between. The CDR3 is 13 residues long. Germline CDR1 SGHDN, CDR2 FVKESK. The variable domain in full, completed from reference TRBV14 and TRBJ1-2, reads EAGVTQFPSHSVIEKGQTVTLRCDPISGHDNLYWYRRVMGKEIKFLLHFVKESKQDESGMPNNRFLAERTGGTYSTLKVQPAELEDSGVYFCASTEGENYGYTFGSGTRLTVV.

Only a few counts were recorded for this clonotype. This chain connects TRBV5-1 to TRBJ2-3; no definite D call. CDR1 and CDR2 (germline): SGHRS, YFSETQ. This CDR3 contains 14 residues. The V and J ends lost 2 bases and 6 bases respectively, with 13 bases between them. CDR3 sequence (DNA): TGCGCCAGCAGCTTATTTAGTGGTTTGGATACGCAGTATTTT. Its translation: CASSLFSGLDTQYF.

Comments on this clonotype: Sequence at one end of the junction differs from germline and may be a read error. The genes are TRBV5-1 and TRBJ2-3, with a weak D call TRBD2 (5 bases). Germline V gene data show CDR1 as SGHRS and CDR2 as YFSETQ. This CDR3 is 16 amino acids long. The CDR3 reads CASSLGGSQFTDPQYF. Written as DNA, the CDR3 is TGCGCCAGCAGCTTGGGTGGGAGTCAATTCACAGATCCGCAGTATTTT.

The chain links TRBV4-3 to TRBJ1-5; D might be TRBD1 (5 bases). The length of the CDR3 is 13 residues. V lost 5 bases, J lost 9 bases, and 14 bases lay in between. The germline CDR1 and CDR2 sequences are LGHNA and YSLEER. CDR3 in DNA: TGCGCCAGCAGCGAACTCGGGGGGAGGCCCCAGCATTTT. Translating it yields CASSELGGRPQHF.

The table lists this clonotype with a few counts. The gene calls are TRBV7-2 and TRBJ2-2; TRBD2 matches at 7 bases. Germline V gene lookup returns CDR1 SGHTA and CDR2 FQGNSA. This CDR3 spans 17 amino acids. V lost 1 base, J lost 5 bases, and 10 bases stayed unmatched. CDR3 sequence: CASSLVFRASGTGELFF. The CDR3 DNA follows: TGTGCCAGCAGCTTAGTTTTTCGGGCTAGCGGAACCGGGGAGCTGTTTTTT.

In this sample, this clonotype turned up a few times. The CDR3 is CSVGQGSGNTIYF. Written as DNA, the CDR3 is TGCAGCGTTGGACAGGGCTCTGGAAACACCATATATTTT. The V gene is TRBV29-1, the J gene TRBJ1-3; TRBD1 matches 7 bases. In germline, CDR1 is SQVTM, CDR2 ANQGSEA. V dropped 4 bases and J dropped 0; count of bases not matched to a gene: 0. The CDR3 is 13 amino acids.

Ten or more counts support this clonotype. V is TRBV4-1 and J is TRBJ1-2, with 7 bases matching TRBD1. This CDR3 region has 15 residues. V shed 0 bases, J shed 3 bases, and the junction held 4 bases outside the gene matches. Germline V CDR1 and CDR2: MGHRA, YSYEKL. The DNA of the CDR3 is TGCGCCAGCAGCCAAGAGGAGGGGGCGGACTATGGCTACACCTTC. Protein: CASSQEEGADYGYTF.

This chain joins TRBV20-1 and TRBJ2-7; 12 bases align to TRBD2. J lost 0 bases, V lost 6 bases, and 6 bases had no gene match. Germline V CDR1 and CDR2: DFQATT, SNEGSKA (reference sequence). This CDR3 is 15 amino acids long. The CDR3 here is CSAQGLAGNSYEQYV. The DNA of the CDR3 is TGCAGTGCCCAAGGACTAGCGGGGAACTCCTACGAGCAGTACGTC.

The chain links TRBV14 to TRBJ2-3; possibly TRBD1 or TRBD2 for D (5 bases each). Trimming cost V 2 bases and J 10 bases, with 10 bases left between them. The CDR3 is made up of 12 amino acids. Germline V gene lookup returns CDR1 SGHDN and CDR2 FVKESK. CDR3: CASSQPGRPQYF. The CDR3 DNA is TGTGCCAGCAGCCAACCGGGACGTCCGCAGTATTTT.

The chain carries TRBV21-1 and TRBJ2-4; no DNA check was done on the table's D call, TRBD1. TRBV21-1 is a documented pseudogene. The CDR3 consists of 15 residues. The CDR3 loop is CASSTELGAKNIQYF. The CDR3 bases are TGTGCCAGTTCGACAGAGCTGGGGGCCAAAAACATTCAGTACTTC.

This clonotype came up a few times. The rearrangement links TRBV5-5 to TRBJ2-7; no definite D call. CDR1 SGHKS and CDR2 YYEKEE come from the germline V gene (reference sequence). The CDR3 is 15 residues long. V shed 2 bases and J shed 6 bases, with 18 bases lying between them. The CDR3 reads CASSFSPGGGLEQYF. Here the CDR3 DNA reads TGTGCCAGCAGCTTTTCGCCGGGTGGTGGCCTCGAGCAGTACTTC.